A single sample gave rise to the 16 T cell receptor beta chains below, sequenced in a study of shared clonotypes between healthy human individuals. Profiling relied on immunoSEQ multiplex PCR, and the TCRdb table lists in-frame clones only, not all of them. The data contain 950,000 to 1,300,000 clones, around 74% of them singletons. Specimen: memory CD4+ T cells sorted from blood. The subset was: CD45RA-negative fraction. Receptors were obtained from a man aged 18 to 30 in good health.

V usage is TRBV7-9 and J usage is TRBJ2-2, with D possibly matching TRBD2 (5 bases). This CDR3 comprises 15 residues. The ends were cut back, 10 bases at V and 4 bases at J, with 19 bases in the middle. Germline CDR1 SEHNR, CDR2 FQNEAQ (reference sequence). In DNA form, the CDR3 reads TGTGCCACAAACTCAGTCGGACGGGGCACCGGGGAGCTGTTTTTT. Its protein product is CATNSVGRGTGELFF.

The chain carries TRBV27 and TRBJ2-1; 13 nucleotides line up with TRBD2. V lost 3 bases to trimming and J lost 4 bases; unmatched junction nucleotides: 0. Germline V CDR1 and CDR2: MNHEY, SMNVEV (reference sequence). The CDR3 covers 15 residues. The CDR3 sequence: CASSLGLAGYNEQFF. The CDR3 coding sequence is TGTGCCAGCAGTTTGGGACTAGCGGGGTACAATGAGCAGTTCTTC.

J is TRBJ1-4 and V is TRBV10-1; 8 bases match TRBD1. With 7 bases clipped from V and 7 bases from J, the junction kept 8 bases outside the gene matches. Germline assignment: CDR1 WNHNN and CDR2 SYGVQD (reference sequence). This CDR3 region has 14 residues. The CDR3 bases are TGCGCCAGCACTATGCAGGGGGCGGTTGAAAAACTGTTTTTT. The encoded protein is CASTMQGAVEKLFF.

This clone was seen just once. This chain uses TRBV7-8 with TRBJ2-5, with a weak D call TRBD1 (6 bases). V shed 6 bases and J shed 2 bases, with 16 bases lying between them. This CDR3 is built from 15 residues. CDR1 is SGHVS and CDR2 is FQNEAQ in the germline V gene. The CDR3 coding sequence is TGTGCCAGCAGTTCCGGACGCAGGGGACAAGAGACCCAGTACTTC. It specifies CASSSGRRGQETQYF.

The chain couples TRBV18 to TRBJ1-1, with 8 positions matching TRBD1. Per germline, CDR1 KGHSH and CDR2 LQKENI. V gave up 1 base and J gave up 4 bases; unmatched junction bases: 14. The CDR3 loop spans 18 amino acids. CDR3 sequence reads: CASSPLPPMDRVLTEAFF. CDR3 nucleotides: TGTGCCAGCTCACCACTTCCCCCCATGGACAGGGTTCTCACTGAAGCTTTCTTT.

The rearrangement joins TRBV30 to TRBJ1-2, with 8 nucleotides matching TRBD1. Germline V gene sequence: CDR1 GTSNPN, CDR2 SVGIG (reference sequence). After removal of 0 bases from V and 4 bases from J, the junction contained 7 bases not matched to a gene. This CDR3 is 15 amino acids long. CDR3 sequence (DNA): TGTGCCTGGAGTGTACTTCGACAGGGGCTCTATGGCTACACCTTC. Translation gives CAWSVLRQGLYGYTF.

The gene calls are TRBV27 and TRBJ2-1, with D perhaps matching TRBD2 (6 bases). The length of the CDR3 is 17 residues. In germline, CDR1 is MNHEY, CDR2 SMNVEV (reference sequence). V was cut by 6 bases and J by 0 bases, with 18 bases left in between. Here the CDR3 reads CASSPGPGVTSYNEQFF. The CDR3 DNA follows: TGTGCCAGCAGCCCGGGGCCGGGGGTGACCTCCTACAATGAGCAGTTCTTC.

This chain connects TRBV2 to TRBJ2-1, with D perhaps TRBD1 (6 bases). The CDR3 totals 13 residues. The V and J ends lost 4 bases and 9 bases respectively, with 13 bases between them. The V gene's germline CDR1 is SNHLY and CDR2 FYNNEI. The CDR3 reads CASSGAGVGEQFF. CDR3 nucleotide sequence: TGTGCCAGCAGTGGGGCAGGGGTGGGTGAGCAGTTCTTC. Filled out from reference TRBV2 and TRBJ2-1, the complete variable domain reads EPEVTQTPSHQVTQMGQEVILRCVPISNHLYFYWYRQILGQKVEFLVSFYNNEISEKSEIFDDQFSVERPDGSNFTLKIRSTKLEDSAMYFCASSGAGVGEQFFGPGTRLTVL.

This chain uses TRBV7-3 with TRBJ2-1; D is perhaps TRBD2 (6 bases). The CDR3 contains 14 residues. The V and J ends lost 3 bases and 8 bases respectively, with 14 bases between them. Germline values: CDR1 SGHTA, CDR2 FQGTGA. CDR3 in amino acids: CASSFGLPTDEQFF. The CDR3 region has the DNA TGTGCCAGCAGCTTCGGACTACCTACCGATGAGCAGTTCTTC.

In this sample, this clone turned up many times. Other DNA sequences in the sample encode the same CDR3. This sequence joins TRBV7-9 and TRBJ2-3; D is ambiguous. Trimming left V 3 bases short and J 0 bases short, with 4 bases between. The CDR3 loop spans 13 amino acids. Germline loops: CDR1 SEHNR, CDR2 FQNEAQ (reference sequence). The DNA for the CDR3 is TGTGCCAGCAGCTTCGGGAGCACAGATACGCAGTATTTT. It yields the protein CASSFGSTDTQYF.

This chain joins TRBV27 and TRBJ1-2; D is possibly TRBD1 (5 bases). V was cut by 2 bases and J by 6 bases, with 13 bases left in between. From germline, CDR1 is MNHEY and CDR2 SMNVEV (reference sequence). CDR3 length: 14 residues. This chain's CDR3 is CASSLASPGHGYTF. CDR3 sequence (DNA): TGTGCCAGCAGTTTAGCGTCCCCAGGGCATGGCTACACCTTC.

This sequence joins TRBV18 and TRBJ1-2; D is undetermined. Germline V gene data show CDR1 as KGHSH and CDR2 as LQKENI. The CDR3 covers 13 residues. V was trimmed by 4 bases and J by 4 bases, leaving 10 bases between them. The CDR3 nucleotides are TGTGCCAGCTCACTTAACCTACGCTATGGCTACACCTTC. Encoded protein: CASSLNLRYGYTF.

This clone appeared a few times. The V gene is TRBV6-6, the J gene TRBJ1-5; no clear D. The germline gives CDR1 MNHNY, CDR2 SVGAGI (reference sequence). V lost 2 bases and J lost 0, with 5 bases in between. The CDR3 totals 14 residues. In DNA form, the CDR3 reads TGTGCCAGCAGTTACAGGGATAGCAATCAGCCCCAGCATTTT. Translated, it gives CASSYRDSNQPQHF.

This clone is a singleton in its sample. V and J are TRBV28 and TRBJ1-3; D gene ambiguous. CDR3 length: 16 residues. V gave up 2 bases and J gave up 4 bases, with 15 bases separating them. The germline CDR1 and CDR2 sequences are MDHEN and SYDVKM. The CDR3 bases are TGTGCCAGCAGTTTACCTCGGGAACCGTCCGGAAACACCATATATTTT. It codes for CASSLPREPSGNTIYF.

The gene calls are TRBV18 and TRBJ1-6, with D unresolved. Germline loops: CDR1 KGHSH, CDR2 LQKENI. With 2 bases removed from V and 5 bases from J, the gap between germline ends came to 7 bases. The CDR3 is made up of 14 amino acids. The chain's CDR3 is CASSPRLDNSPLHF. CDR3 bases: TGTGCCAGCTCACCAAGGTTAGATAATTCACCCCTCCACTTT.

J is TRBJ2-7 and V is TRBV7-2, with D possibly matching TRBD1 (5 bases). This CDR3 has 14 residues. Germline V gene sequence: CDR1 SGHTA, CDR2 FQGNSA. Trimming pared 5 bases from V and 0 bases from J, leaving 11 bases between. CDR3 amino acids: CASSTPGNSYEQYF. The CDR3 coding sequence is TGTGCCAGCAGCACCCCAGGGAACTCCTACGAGCAGTACTTC.